The 14 T cell receptor beta chains in this list originate from one sample, sequenced in a study of T cells in Graves' hyperthyroidism and ophthalmopathy (dated by TCRdb to the late 2010s). Libraries came from multiplex PCR. The sample was run on an Illumina HiSeq 2000. The TCR beta CDR3 regions were amplified from the RNA transcripts. For the first round of RT-PCR on the TCR CDR3, the HTBI primer set was used together with the Qiagen OneStep RT-PCR kit. TCRdb reprocessing: public reads trimmed at Q25 with fastp, clones called with MiXCR, in-frame beta chains kept. Each record represents a unique CDR3 protein, reported with the most common genes and DNA among its rows. The sample yields more than 300,000 distinct CDR3 sequences; under 15% were counted once. In total, the top ten clones hold 9% to 9.5% of the sample. Sequencing was carried out using blood. The source is a woman younger than 35 with Graves' hyperthyroidism.

In this sample, this clonotype turned up a few times. This chain connects TRBV9 to TRBJ1-3; D remains ambiguous. CDR3 length: 15 residues. The V and J ends lost 3 bases and 4 bases respectively, with 14 bases between them. From germline, CDR1 is SGDLS and CDR2 YYNGEE. CDR3 coding DNA: TGTGCCAGCAGCGCAAGACCGGCGAGCGGAAACACCATATATTTT. Protein sequence: CASSARPASGNTIYF.

This clonotype was observed many times. The chain joins TRBV28 to TRBJ2-5; 16 positions match TRBD2. With V trimmed by 0 bases and J by 5 bases, 3 bases remained unmatched. This CDR3 is 17 amino acids long. From germline, CDR1 is MDHEN and CDR2 SYDVKM. The CDR3 region is CASSLWGTSGGEETQYF. The CDR3 DNA is TGTGCCAGCAGTTTATGGGGGACTAGCGGGGGGGAGGAGACCCAGTACTTC. Full variable domain (missing parts from reference TRBV28 and TRBJ2-5): DVKVTQSSRYLVKRTGEKVFLECVQDMDHENMFWYRQDPGLGLRLIYFSYDVKMKEKGDIPEGYSVSREKKERFSLILESASTNQTSMYLCASSLWGTSGGEETQYFGPGTRLLVL.

This clonotype turned up a few times. The genes are TRBV20-1 and TRBJ2-2; D could derive from TRBD1 or TRBD2 (5 bases each). CDR3 length: 12 amino acids. V was shortened by 7 bases and J by 6 bases, with 12 bases between the two germline ends. Germline V CDR1 and CDR2: DFQATT, SNEGSKA (reference sequence). DNA of the CDR3: TGCAGTGTCTCAGGGACGGCCGGGGAGCTGTTTTTT. Translation: CSVSGTAGELFF.

This clonotype was seen repeatedly, ten times or more. The CDR3 DNA sequence: TGTGCCAGCTCCGACAGGGCGAGTGAAAAACTGTTTTTT. It translates to CASSDRASEKLFF. The V gene is TRBV18, the J gene TRBJ1-4; 7 nucleotides line up with TRBD1. The CDR3 covers 13 residues. Germline loops: CDR1 KGHSH, CDR2 LQKENI. The J segment lost 7 bases and the V segment lost 6 bases, leaving 5 bases of the junction unmatched.

This clonotype was found many times. This chain uses TRBV6-1 with TRBJ1-6, with TRBD1 matching 11 bases. J gave up 13 bases and V 5 bases, and 4 bases lay outside the gene matches. Germline-derived CDR1 and CDR2 are MNHNS and SASEGT. CDR3 length equals 13 residues. As DNA, the CDR3 is TGTGCCAGCAGTAGCGGACAGGGGGCTCCCCTCCACTTT. Encoded protein: CASSSGQGAPLHF.

This clonotype was counted a few times. The gene calls are TRBV9 and TRBJ1-6, with D hard to call. Germline lookup yields CDR1 SGDLS and CDR2 YYNGEE. V lost 1 base and J lost 6, with 11 bases in between. There are 15 residues in the CDR3. Here the CDR3 reads CASSVRTDVNSPLHF. In DNA, the CDR3 is TGTGCCAGCAGCGTAAGGACGGATGTTAATTCACCCCTCCACTTT.

The chain carries TRBV5-1 and TRBJ1-4; D perhaps matches TRBD1 (5 bases). In germline, CDR1 is SGHRS, CDR2 YFSETQ. This CDR3 is built from 14 residues. V was trimmed by 4 bases and J by 7 bases, leaving 14 bases between them. The CDR3 loop reads CASSADIAGEKLFF. CDR3 DNA: TGCGCCAGCAGCGCGGACATAGCAGGTGAAAAACTGTTTTTT.

This clonotype was detected only a few times. The gene calls are TRBV7-2 and TRBJ1-6, with no clear D. The CDR3 covers 16 residues. Germline V gene lookup returns CDR1 SGHTA and CDR2 FQGNSA. Trimming shortened V by 1 base and J by 0 bases, and 7 bases separated the two germline ends. The CDR3 nucleotides read TGTGCCAGCAGCTTAGAATCCAGCTCCTATAATTCACCCCTCCACTTT. Translated: CASSLESSSYNSPLHF.

This clonotype was detected ten times or more. V gene TRBV12-3 or TRBV12-4 combines with J gene TRBJ2-3; no definite D call. This CDR3 spans 14 amino acids. With 3 bases removed from V and 0 bases from J, the gap between germline ends came to 7 bases. This CDR3 is CASSLELSTDTQYF. CDR3 coding DNA: TGTGCCAGCAGTTTGGAGCTGAGCACAGATACGCAGTATTTT.

This clonotype was found many times. The V call is TRBV9, the J call TRBJ1-5; a weak D match, TRBD1 (5 bases). Germline V gene lookup returns CDR1 SGDLS and CDR2 YYNGEE. The CDR3 is 14 amino acids. V lost 5 bases to trimming and J lost 6 bases, with 15 bases between them. The CDR3 loop reads CASSPGGTGQPQHF. The DNA of the CDR3 is TGTGCCAGCAGTCCGGGGGGAACGGGTCAGCCCCAGCATTTT.

This clonotype was counted between two and nine times. A much larger clonotype is one base distant, so this may be a read error. This chain joins TRBV10-3 and TRBJ2-7; 9 positions match TRBD2. Looked up from germline, CDR1 is ENHRY and CDR2 is SYGVKD. The CDR3 loop spans 15 amino acids. The CDR3 protein is CVTLSPGLAVNEQYF. CDR3 nucleotides: TGTGTCACCCTTTCCCCGGGACTAGCCGTTAACGAGCAGTACTTC.

As concerns this clonotype: A much larger clone lies a single base off, so this may be a read error. This rearrangement joins TRBV11-2 to TRBJ1-4, with D tentatively TRBD1 (6 bases). V lost 4 bases and J lost 8, with 14 bases in between. In germline, CDR1 is SGHAT, CDR2 FQNNGV. The CDR3 is 14 amino acids. DNA of the CDR3: TGTGCCAGCAGCTCACCGGGGGCCGCGGAAAAACTGTTTTTT. It yields the protein CASSSPGAAEKLFF.

To note about this clonotype: One base separates it from a far larger clone, so it is likely a read error. The V gene is TRBV14, the J gene TRBJ2-5; no definite D call. Between the trimmed V and J ends, which lost 4 bases and 5 bases, there was a span of 8 bases. Germline CDR1 is SGHDN and CDR2 is FVKESK. CDR3 size: 12 residues. CDR3 protein: CASSRDGETQYF. The CDR3 nucleotides read TGTGCCAGCAGCCGAGATGGGGAGACCCAGTACTTC.

This clonotype was found many times. V usage is TRBV29-1 and J usage is TRBJ2-5, with D maybe TRBD1 (5 bases). CDR3 length: 13 amino acids. V was cut by 3 bases and J by 0 bases, with 8 bases left in between. CDR1 is SQVTM and CDR2 is ANQGSEA in the germline V gene. The CDR3 region is CSVDETDQETQYF. The CDR3 DNA is TGCAGCGTTGACGAGACAGACCAAGAGACCCAGTACTTC.